The sequence of this T cell receptor beta chain was determined in a study of cytomegalovirus exposure and HLA in healthy donors. Study-level information: Earlier findings included roughly 120 million unique TCR beta sequences obtained from about 180 million T cells. Points from the study as a whole: The authors considered a cluster of highly shared sequence variants likely to be a sequencing artifact. Certain indistinguishable V segments, among them TRBV6-2 and TRBV6-3, were excluded.

The primer mix had 60 Vbeta and 13 Jbeta primers. The authors' processing: In a later analysis, the count reached about 80 million unique TCR beta chains, with roughly 12 million shared. Measured with immunoSEQ multiplex PCR; TCRdb has only the in-frame clones, and not every one. V, J and clone size are those of that table, while D and trimming were read from the DNA. Of around 100,000 clones listed, around 79% are singletons. The CDR3 has 17 residues. The germline V gene encodes CDR1 SGHVS and CDR2 FNYEAQ. V was trimmed by 2 bases and J by 4 bases, leaving 18 bases between them. This clone was seen a single time. The antigen is unknown.

The chain carries TRBV7-6 and TRBJ1-5, with a possible D match to TRBD1 (5 bases). This clonotype originated in a male donor in good health and CMV-seropositive. The sequencing input was PBMCs. In nucleotides, the CDR3 is TGTGCCAGCAGCTTAACCGACAGTTACTCTTCTAATCAGCCCCAGCATTTT. Its translation: CASSLTDSYSSNQPQHF.